The source of this TCR beta chain is a study of T-cell reconstitution after alpha-beta-depleted transplantation in children listed by TCRdb under 2016. In the study overall: The study quantitatively tracked T-cell immune reconstitution after TCRalphabeta/CD19-depleted allogeneic hematopoietic cell transplantation in children using TCR repertoire profiling. What the work shows at the level of the full study, not this receptor alone: In some patients, the high TCRbeta diversity seen at day 60 was put down to recipient T cells and intrathymic progenitors that had survived conditioning. Over subsequent months, a decline in hyperexpanded clone frequencies was noted, and after one year, T-cell counts and TCRbeta diversity were mostly ascribed to newly produced T cells. The apparently early recovery of alphabetaT-cell counts about two months after transplant reportedly depended on only several hundred rapidly expanded clones that came from non-depleted graft cells.

The intended sense of this specimen's treatment or condition label: allogeneic hematopoietic cell transplantation with graft depleted of TCRalphabeta T cells and CD19 B cells. Transplant recipients were children who received TCRalphabeta/CD19-depleted allogeneic hematopoietic cell grafts. Libraries were constructed by PCR. For sequencing, an Illumina HiSeq 2500 was employed. TCR library preparation used molecular barcoding, with unique molecular identifiers applied to normalize quantification of the TCRbeta repertoire. TCRdb reprocessing: public reads trimmed at Q25 with fastp, clones called with MiXCR, in-frame beta chains kept. Every CDR3 protein is listed once, alongside the most common genes and DNA of its rows. The sample contains about 870,000 distinct CDR3 sequences, approximately 15% of them found a single time. Together, the top ten hold around 4.5% of the sample. Based on the germline V gene, the CDR1 and CDR2 sequences are SNHLY and FYNNEI. Taken from cysteine to phenylalanine, the CDR3 has 15 residues. The kept DNA is CDR3 alone, 45 bases in frame from the first base. The V end gives up 4 bases and the J end 2 bases, leaving 4 bases in the junction not matched to a gene.

This clonotype turned up a few times. Its antigen remains undetermined. Base qualities are not at hand, and no much larger clone is one base apart. Recombination linked TRBV2 to TRBJ2-1, with 8 middle bases fitting TRBD1. The specimen comprised PBMCs, mostly from graft donor cells, sampled 360 days after TCRalphabeta/CD19-depleted stem cell transplant. The TCR originated in a male patient younger than 18 who had a stem cell transplant for acute lymphoblastic leukemia, so the T cells may come from the graft donor. This receptor carries the CDR3 CASSVGRGPYNEQFF. The DNA sequence is TGTGCCAGCAGTGTGGGCAGGGGGCCCTACAATGAGCAGTTCTTC. The variable domain in full, with residues beyond the CDR3 obtained from the reference TRBV2 and TRBJ2-1 genes, is EPEVTQTPSHQVTQMGQEVILRCVPISNHLYFYWYRQILGQKVEFLVSFYNNEISEKSEIFDDQFSVERPDGSNFTLKIRSTKLEDSAMYFCASSVGRGPYNEQFFGPGTRLTVL.